This T cell receptor (beta chain) was recovered during a study of shared clonotypes between healthy human individuals. Concerning this clone: Its specificity is not known.

Sequenced by immunoSEQ multiplex PCR; TCRdb stores in-frame clones only, minus some. The repertoire holds 2 million to 3 million clones, with around nine tenths as singletons. General study findings and limits: Though the depth was large, rarefaction showed that sorted-subset sequencing was incomplete.

CDR1 is LNHDA, CDR2 SQIVND, per germline (reference sequence). Trimming took 5 bases from V and 2 from J; bases not matched to a gene: 3. The CDR3 is 14 residues long. The sequenced sample was naive CD4+ T cells sorted from blood. Regarding subset: CD45RA+ positively selected. V and J are TRBV19 and TRBJ1-5; 7 nucleotides match TRBD1. This TCR came from a man aged 18 to 29 in good health. The CDR3 DNA sequence: TGTGCCAGTAGTTACAGGGGTGGCAATCAGCCCCAGCATTTT. Translation: CASSYRGGNQPQHF.